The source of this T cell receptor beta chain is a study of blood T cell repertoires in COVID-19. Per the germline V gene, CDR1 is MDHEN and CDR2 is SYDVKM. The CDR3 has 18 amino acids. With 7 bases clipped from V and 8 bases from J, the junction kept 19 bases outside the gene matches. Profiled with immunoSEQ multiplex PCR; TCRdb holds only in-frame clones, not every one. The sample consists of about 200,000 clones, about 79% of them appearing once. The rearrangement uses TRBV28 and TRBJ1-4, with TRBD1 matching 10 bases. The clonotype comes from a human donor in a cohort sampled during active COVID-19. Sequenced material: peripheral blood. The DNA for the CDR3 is TGTGCCAGCAATACTCGTTTATGGACAGGGGGGGCGGGCGAAAAACTGTTTTTT. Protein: CASNTRLWTGGAGEKLFF.